The clone carrying this TCR beta chain was seen only once. Its antigen is not known. The germline CDR1 and CDR2 sequences are MNHEY and SMNVEV (reference sequence). V dropped 2 bases and J dropped 0 bases, with 7 bases sitting between them. The CDR3 sequence is 14 residues long. The PCR ran on 60 Vbeta and 13 Jbeta primers. Profiling relied on immunoSEQ multiplex PCR, and the TCRdb table lists in-frame clones only, not all of them. The table includes about 230,000 clones, about 85% detected once. These data belong to a study of cytomegalovirus exposure and HLA in healthy donors. For the study at large: Earlier findings included over 90 million unique TCR beta sequences obtained from about 179 million T cells. Study results and limitations: Within the data, a cluster of highly shared sequence variants was likely a sequencing artifact. Segments of the TCR beta V type were, in most cases, productive about 90% or about 30% of the time in an earlier analysis.

This clonotype was obtained from a girl aged 2-10 years in good health and CMV-seronegative. The J gene is TRBJ1-2, the V gene TRBV27, with TRBD1 as a possible D gene (5 bases). Input material: PBMCs. As DNA, the CDR3 is TGTGCCAGCAGTTTAACAGGAGCTAACTATGGCTACACCTTC. Amino acids: CASSLTGANYGYTF.